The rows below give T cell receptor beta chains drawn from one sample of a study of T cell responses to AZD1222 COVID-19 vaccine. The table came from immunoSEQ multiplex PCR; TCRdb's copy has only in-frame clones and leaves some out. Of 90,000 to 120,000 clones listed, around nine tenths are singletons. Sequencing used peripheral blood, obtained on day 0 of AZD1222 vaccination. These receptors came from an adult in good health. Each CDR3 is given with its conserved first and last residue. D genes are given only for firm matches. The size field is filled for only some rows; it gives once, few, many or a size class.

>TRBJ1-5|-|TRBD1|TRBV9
TGTGCCAGCAGCGCCGGACAGGGTGATCAGCCCCAGCATTTT
CASSAGQGDQPQHF
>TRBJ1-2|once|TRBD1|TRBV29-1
TGCAGCGTTGGACAGGGGTATGGCTACACCTTC
CSVGQGYGYTF
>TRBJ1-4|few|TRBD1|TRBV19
TGTGCCAGTAGTCCGGGACAGGGGACAGGGGATGAAAAACTGTTTTTT
CASSPGQGTGDEKLFF
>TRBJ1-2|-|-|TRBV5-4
TGTGCCAGCAGCTCTCCGACAGGCGGGGACTATGGCTACACCTTC
CASSSPTGGDYGYTF
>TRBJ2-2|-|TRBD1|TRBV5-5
TGTGCCAGCAGCTGGACAGGGCCCGACACCGGGGAGCTGTTTTTT
CASSWTGPDTGELFF
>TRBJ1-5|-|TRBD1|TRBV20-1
TGCAGTGCCAGTGCATTTGGGACAGGGAGTACTCAGCCCCAGCATTTT
CSASAFGTGSTQPQHF
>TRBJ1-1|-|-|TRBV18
TGTGCCAGCTCACCACCCCGGACGGAGAACACTGAAGCTTTCTTT
CASSPPRTENTEAFF
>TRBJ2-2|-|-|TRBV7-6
TGTGCCAGCAGCTTGGGGACAGCGGGGGCCCCGAACACCGGGGAGCTGTTTTTT
CASSLGTAGAPNTGELFF
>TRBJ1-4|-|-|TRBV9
TGTGCCAGCAGCACCCGAGTAAGTGGGAATGAAAAACTGTTTTTT
CASSTRVSGNEKLFF
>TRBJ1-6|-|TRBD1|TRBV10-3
TGTGCCATCAGGGTCGGCGCAGGGGGGGGTTCACCCCTCCACTTT
CAIRVGAGGGSPLHF
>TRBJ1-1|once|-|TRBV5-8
TGTGCCAGCAGCTTGGATCCGGGTCCGGGTGAAGCTTTCTTT
CASSLDPGPGEAFF
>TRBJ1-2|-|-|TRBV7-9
TGTGCCAGCAGCTTAGCTGGGGGTACTAACTATGGCTACACCTTC
CASSLAGGTNYGYTF
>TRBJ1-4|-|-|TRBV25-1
TGTGCCAGCAGTGAATATCTAGGGGGAGCTAATGAAAAACTGTTTTTT
CASSEYLGGANEKLFF
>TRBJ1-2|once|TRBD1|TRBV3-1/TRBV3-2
TGTGCCAGCAGCCAATCGGGACAGGGATTTTATGGCTACACCTTC
CASSQSGQGFYGYTF
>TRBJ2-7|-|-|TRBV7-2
TGTGCCAGCAGCTTAGCGGTTAGGGTTGGGACCTACGAGCAGTACTTC
CASSLAVRVGTYEQYF
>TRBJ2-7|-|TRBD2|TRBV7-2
TGTGCCAGCAGCGCCACTAGCGGGGTGTACGAGCAGTACTTC
CASSATSGVYEQYF
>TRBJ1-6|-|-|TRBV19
TGTGCCAGTAGTCTAGGGGGGGCCTCTAATTCACCCCTCCACTTT
CASSLGGASNSPLHF
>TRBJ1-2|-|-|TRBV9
TGTGCCAGCAGCGTAGCTGGTTCCTCCAGGAGCGGCTACACCTTC
CASSVAGSSRSGYTF
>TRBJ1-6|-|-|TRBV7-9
TGTGCCAGCACCGGGACACCCATTTTTAGCTCCTATAATTCACCCCTCCACTTT
CASTGTPIFSSYNSPLHF
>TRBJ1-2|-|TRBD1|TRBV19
TGTGCCAGTATCGCCCTAGGGACAGGGGGTAATAACTATGGCTACACCTTC
CASIALGTGGNNYGYTF
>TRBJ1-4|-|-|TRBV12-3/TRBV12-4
TGTGCCAGCAGTTTTCAGTTAAATGAAAAACTGTTTTTT
CASSFQLNEKLFF
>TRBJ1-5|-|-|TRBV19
TGTGCCAGTAGTATTATCCTAGTCACCAATCAGCCCCAGCATTTT
CASSIILVTNQPQHF
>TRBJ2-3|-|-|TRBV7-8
TGTGCCAGCAGCTTATTCTTTTGGGCGCAGGTTAACACAGATACGCAGTATTTT
CASSLFFWAQVNTDTQYF
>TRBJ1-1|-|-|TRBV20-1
TGCAGTGCTAGTAAGTTTTCGAACACTGAAGCTTTCTTT
CSASKFSNTEAFF